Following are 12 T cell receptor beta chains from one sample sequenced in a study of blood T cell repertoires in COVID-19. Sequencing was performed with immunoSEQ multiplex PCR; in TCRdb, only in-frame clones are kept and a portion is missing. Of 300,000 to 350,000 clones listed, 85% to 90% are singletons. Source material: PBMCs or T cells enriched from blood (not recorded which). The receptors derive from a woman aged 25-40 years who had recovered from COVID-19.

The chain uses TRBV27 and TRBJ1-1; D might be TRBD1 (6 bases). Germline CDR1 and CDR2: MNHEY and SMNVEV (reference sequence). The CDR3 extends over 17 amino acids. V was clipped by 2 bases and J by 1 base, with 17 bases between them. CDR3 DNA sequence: TGTGCCAGCAGTTTAAGGAAGGGGGGGGTTAAGAACACTGAAGCTTTCTTT. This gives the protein CASSLRKGGVKNTEAFF.

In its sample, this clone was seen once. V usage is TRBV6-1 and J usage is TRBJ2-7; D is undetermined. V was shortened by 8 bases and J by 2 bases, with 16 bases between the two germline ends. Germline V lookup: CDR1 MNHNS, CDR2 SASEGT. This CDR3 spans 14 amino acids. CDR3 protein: CASRIIGTAYEQYF. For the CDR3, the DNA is TGTGCCAGCCGGATCATAGGCACAGCCTACGAGCAGTACTTC.

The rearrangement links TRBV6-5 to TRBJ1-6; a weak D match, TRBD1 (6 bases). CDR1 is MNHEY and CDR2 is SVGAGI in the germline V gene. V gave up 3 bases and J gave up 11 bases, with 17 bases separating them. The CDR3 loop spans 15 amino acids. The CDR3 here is CASSYVQGRRTPLHF. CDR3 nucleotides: TGTGCCAGCAGTTATGTACAGGGAAGGCGAACACCCCTCCACTTT.

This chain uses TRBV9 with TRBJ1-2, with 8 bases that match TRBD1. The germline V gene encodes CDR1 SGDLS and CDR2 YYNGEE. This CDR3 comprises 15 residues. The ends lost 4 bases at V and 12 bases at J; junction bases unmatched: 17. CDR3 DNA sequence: TGTGCCAGCAGCCCGCAATACCAAGGACAGGGCGATGACACCTTC. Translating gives CASSPQYQGQGDDTF.

CDR3 in DNA: TGTGCCAGCAGCCAGACCGCCAGGAATCAGCCCCAGCATTTT. Its protein product is CASSQTARNQPQHF. This chain links TRBV7-8 with TRBJ1-5; D is ambiguous. The CDR3 spans 14 residues. Trimming removed 5 bases at V and 4 bases at J, with 12 bases between. Germline V lookup: CDR1 SGHVS, CDR2 FQNEAQ. The variable domain in full, completed from reference TRBV7-8 and TRBJ1-5, reads GAGVSQSPRYKVAKRGQDVALRCDPISGHVSLFWYQQALGQGPEFLTYFQNEAQLDKSGLPSDRFFAERPEGSVSTLKIQRTQQEDSAVYLCASSQTARNQPQHFGDGTRLSIL.

In DNA, the CDR3 is TGTGCCAGCTCACAGCAGGGGACGAACACCGGGGAGCTGTTTTTT. This encodes CASSQQGTNTGELFF. The gene calls are TRBV18 and TRBJ2-2; weak D call: TRBD1 (6 bases). The CDR3 extends over 15 amino acids. V gave up 4 bases and J gave up 0 bases, with 9 bases separating them. In germline, CDR1 is KGHSH, CDR2 LQKENI.

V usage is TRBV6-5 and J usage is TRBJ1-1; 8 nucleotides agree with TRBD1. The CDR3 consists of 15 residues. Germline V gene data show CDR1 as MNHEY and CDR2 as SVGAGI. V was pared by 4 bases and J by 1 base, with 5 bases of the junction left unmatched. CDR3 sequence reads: CASSFDGTGNTEAFF. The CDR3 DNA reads TGTGCCAGCAGTTTCGACGGGACAGGGAACACTGAAGCTTTCTTT.

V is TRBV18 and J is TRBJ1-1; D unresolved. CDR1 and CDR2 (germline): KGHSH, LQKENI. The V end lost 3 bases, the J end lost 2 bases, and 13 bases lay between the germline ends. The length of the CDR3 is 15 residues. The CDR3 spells CASSPPSRDNTEAFF. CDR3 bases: TGTGCCAGCTCACCCCCATCGCGCGATAACACTGAAGCTTTCTTT. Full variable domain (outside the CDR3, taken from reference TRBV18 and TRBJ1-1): NAGVMQNPRHLVRRRGQEARLRCSPMKGHSHVYWYRQLPEEGLKFMVYLQKENIIDESGMPKERFSAEFPKEGPSILRIQQVVRGDSAAYFCASSPPSRDNTEAFFGQGTRLTVV.

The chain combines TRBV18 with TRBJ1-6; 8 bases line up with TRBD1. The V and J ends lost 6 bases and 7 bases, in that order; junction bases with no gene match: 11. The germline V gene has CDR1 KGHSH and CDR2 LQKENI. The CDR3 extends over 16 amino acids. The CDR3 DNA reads TGTGCCAGCTCCCAGGGGGCAGGGGCAAAAAATTCACCCCTCCACTTT. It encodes CASSQGAGAKNSPLHF. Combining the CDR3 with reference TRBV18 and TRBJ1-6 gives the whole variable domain NAGVMQNPRHLVRRRGQEARLRCSPMKGHSHVYWYRQLPEEGLKFMVYLQKENIIDESGMPKERFSAEFPKEGPSILRIQQVVRGDSAAYFCASSQGAGAKNSPLHFGNGTRLTVT.

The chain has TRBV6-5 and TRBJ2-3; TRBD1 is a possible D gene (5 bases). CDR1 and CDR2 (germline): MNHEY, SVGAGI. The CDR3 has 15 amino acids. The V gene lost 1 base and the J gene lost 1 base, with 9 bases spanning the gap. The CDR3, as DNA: TGTGCCAGCAGTTACTTTCAGGGTGGCACAGATACGCAGTATTTT. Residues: CASSYFQGGTDTQYF.

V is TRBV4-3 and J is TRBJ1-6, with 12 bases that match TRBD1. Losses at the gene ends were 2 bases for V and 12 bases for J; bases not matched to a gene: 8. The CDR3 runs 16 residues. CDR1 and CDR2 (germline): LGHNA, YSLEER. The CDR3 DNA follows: TGCGCCAGCAGCCAAAAACCGGGACAGGGGGCTAGACCCCTCCACTTT. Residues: CASSQKPGQGARPLHF.

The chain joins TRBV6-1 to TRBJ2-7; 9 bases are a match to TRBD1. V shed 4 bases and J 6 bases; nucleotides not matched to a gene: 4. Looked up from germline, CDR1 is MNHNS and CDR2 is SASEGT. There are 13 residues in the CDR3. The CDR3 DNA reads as TGTGCCAGCAGTGGGGACAGGGCTTCCGAGCAGTACTTC. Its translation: CASSGDRASEQYF.